This T cell receptor (beta chain) is drawn from a study of CD4 and CD8 cells across lung adenocarcinoma regions. MiXCR, applied by TCRdb to the PCR reads, yields one record per CDR3 protein. The sample has roughly 11,000 distinct CDR3 sequences, about 50% seen once. Localized lung adenocarcinoma, a non-small cell lung cancer, affected the donors. Germline CDR1 is MNHEY and CDR2 is SMNVEV (reference sequence). The CDR3 contains 13 residues. As to this clonotype: A read error may produce the germline difference seen at one junction end.

Material: CD8+ T cells from the center of a lung tumor. The sequence was obtained from a female donor with lung adenocarcinoma. The CD4 and CD8 labels of this study may be unreliable. The chain recombines TRBV27 with TRBJ1-3, with TRBD1 as a possible D gene (6 bases). The CDR3 nucleotides read TGTGCCAGCAGTTCGGTTTCCTCCGGGACAAAATTTTTT. Translating it yields CASSSVSSGTKFF.